The next 7 T cell receptor beta chains were all read from a single sample in a study of T cell changes during pregnancy in multiple sclerosis. Sequenced by immunoSEQ multiplex PCR; TCRdb stores in-frame clones only, minus some. The sample includes under 85,000 clones, around nine tenths of them seen just once. Here the sequenced sample was peripheral blood, taken in the third trimester of pregnancy. All receptors come from a female donor in good health, enrolled as a control in a pregnancy study.

The chain has TRBV28 and TRBJ1-1; 11 nucleotides agree with TRBD1. V shed 8 bases and J 7 bases; nucleotides not matched to a gene: 9. Germline V gene lookup returns CDR1 MDHEN and CDR2 SYDVKM. The CDR3 runs to 14 residues. The CDR3 reads CASLRTGGAVEAFF. The CDR3 nucleotides read TGTGCCAGCCTAAGGACAGGGGGCGCGGTTGAAGCTTTCTTT.

This rearrangement joins TRBV5-1 to TRBJ2-7, with D possibly TRBD1 on 7 matching bases. Germline lookup yields CDR1 SGHRS and CDR2 YFSETQ. The V gene lost 1 base and the J gene lost 7 bases, with 18 bases spanning the gap. The CDR3 runs to 15 residues. The CDR3 bases are TGCGCCAGCAGCTTGAAGACAGGGACTTCGGGGGAGCAGTACTTC. It translates to CASSLKTGTSGEQYF.

In DNA, the CDR3 is TGTGCCAGTATGCGGCGAGGGAACACTGAAGCTTTCTTT. Protein product: CASMRRGNTEAFF. The genes are TRBV19 and TRBJ1-1; no firm D call. The CDR3 extends over 13 amino acids. Per the germline V gene, CDR1 is LNHDA and CDR2 is SQIVND (reference sequence). V shed 7 bases and J shed 1 base, with 10 bases lying between them.

This clone was seen once. The DNA of the CDR3 is TGTGCCAGCAGCGTCTTTCAGGGGCTTAACTATGGCTACACCTTC. Encoded protein: CASSVFQGLNYGYTF. The J gene is TRBJ1-2, the V gene TRBV9; D possibly corresponds to TRBD1 (6 bases). There are 15 residues in the CDR3. Germline values: CDR1 SGDLS, CDR2 YYNGEE. Trimming took off 2 bases at V and 1 base at J, with 12 bases between the two ends.

CDR3 sequence reads: CATGTALYEQYF. CDR3 bases: TGTGCTACGGGTACGGCCCTCTACGAGCAGTACTTC. The chain has TRBV6-1 and TRBJ2-7; D uncertain. The length of the CDR3 is 12 residues. Germline assignment: CDR1 MNHNS and CDR2 SASEGT.

The gene calls are TRBV5-4 and TRBJ1-2, with 7 bases that match TRBD1. The CDR3 has 16 residues. Germline trimming cut 4 bases from V and 4 bases from J; bases unmatched to any gene: 13. Germline assignment: CDR1 SGHNT and CDR2 YYREEE (reference sequence). The CDR3 nucleotides read TGTGCCAGCAGCACTAGACAGGGACAGCGCCCCTATGGCTACACCTTC. Its protein is CASSTRQGQRPYGYTF.

V and J are TRBV5-1 and TRBJ2-2; D is perhaps TRBD2 (6 bases). CDR1 and CDR2 from the germline V gene are SGHRS and YFSETQ. The CDR3 has 15 residues. Trimming stripped 0 bases from V and 3 bases from J, with 9 bases between. Written as DNA, the CDR3 is TGCGCCAGCAGCTTGGACGGAGGGTACACCGGGGAGCTGTTTTTT. Its protein product is CASSLDGGYTGELFF.